The 25 T cell receptor beta chains in this list originate from one sample, sequenced in a study of cytomegalovirus exposure and HLA in healthy donors. Primers included in the PCR were 60 Vbeta and 13 Jbeta primers. Profiling relied on immunoSEQ multiplex PCR, and the TCRdb table lists in-frame clones only, not all of them. The sample lists roughly 110,000 clones, around 75% occurring once. Specimen: PBMCs. Receptors were obtained from a female donor in good health and CMV-seronegative.

The chain uses TRBV11-3 and TRBJ2-6, with D maybe TRBD2 (5 bases). CDR3 length: 18 residues. The V end was cut by 0 bases, the J end by 3 bases, with 15 bases between. The V gene's germline CDR1 is SGHNT and CDR2 YENEEA. CDR3 in DNA: TGTGCCAGCAGCTTAGACGTTCGGGGAGCTGGTGGGGCCAACGTCCTGACTTTC. It translates to CASSLDVRGAGGANVLTF.

About this clone itself: An end of the junction differs from the germline gene, which may be a read error. The chain employs TRBV28 and TRBJ2-3; D remains unclear. CDR1 MDHEN and CDR2 SYDVKM come from the germline V gene. The CDR3 covers 11 residues. The CDR3 loop reads CASSPSGRPTF. CDR3 DNA sequence: TGTGCCAGCAGCCCGTCAGGCAGGCCCACGTTT.

The genes are TRBV6-5 and TRBJ2-7, with 7 bases fitting TRBD2. The CDR3 is 16 residues long. V lost 4 bases and J lost 0; bases outside the gene matches: 9. The germline CDR1 and CDR2 sequences are MNHEY and SVGAGI. CDR3 DNA: TGTGCCAGCAGTTCATATAGCGGGCCCAGCTCCTACGAGCAGTACTTC. Translated: CASSSYSGPSSYEQYF.

This clone was detected only a few times. This rearrangement joins TRBV6-1 to TRBJ2-7; TRBD2 matches 8 bases. Looked up from germline, CDR1 is MNHNS and CDR2 is SASEGT. V shed 5 bases, J shed 2 bases, and the junction held 5 bases outside the gene matches. The CDR3 loop spans 14 amino acids. CDR3 nucleotides: TGTGCCAGCAGTTCCCGGGGACTAGCCTACGAGCAGTACTTC. The encoded protein is CASSSRGLAYEQYF.

The genes are TRBV5-1 and TRBJ2-2; the D gene is possibly TRBD2 (6 bases). This CDR3 has 16 amino acids. V lost 2 bases and J lost 1, with 12 bases in between. Per the germline V gene, CDR1 is SGHRS and CDR2 is YFSETQ. DNA for the CDR3: TGCGCCAGCAGCTTCTATAGCGGCTGGAACACCGGGGAGCTGTTTTTT. Its translation: CASSFYSGWNTGELFF.

CDR3 amino acids: CATSRGRGDYNEQFF. CDR3 in DNA: TGTGCCACCAGCAGGGGGCGGGGGGATTACAATGAGCAGTTCTTC. This sequence joins TRBV15 and TRBJ2-1, with 8 bases aligning to TRBD2. Germline V gene lookup returns CDR1 LNHNV and CDR2 YYDKDF (reference sequence). V trimming: 3 bases; J trimming: 4 bases; junction bases outside the gene matches: 5. The CDR3 sequence is 15 residues long.

This chain connects TRBV7-9 to TRBJ2-2, with D unresolved. Germline CDR1 is SEHNR and CDR2 is FQNEAQ (reference sequence). Trimming removed 3 bases from V and 5 bases from J, with 7 bases in between. The CDR3 extends over 13 amino acids. The CDR3 coding sequence is TGTGCCAGCAGCTTCGCGAGAACCGGGGAGCTGTTTTTT. The encoded protein is CASSFARTGELFF.

This clone was seen a few times. The chain employs TRBV5-1 and TRBJ2-1; possibly TRBD2 for D (6 bases). The CDR3 is 14 amino acids. Germline V lookup: CDR1 SGHRS, CDR2 YFSETQ. Trimming left V 3 bases short and J 7 bases short, with 14 bases between. This CDR3 reads CASSSWDGGNEQFF. The DNA for the CDR3 is TGCGCCAGCAGCTCCTGGGACGGGGGAAATGAGCAGTTCTTC.

V usage is TRBV15 and J usage is TRBJ2-1, with 10 bases lining up with TRBD1. The V gene end was trimmed by 4 bases and the J gene end by 8 bases; junction bases not matched to a gene: 14. Germline V gene sequence: CDR1 LNHNV, CDR2 YYDKDF (reference sequence). The CDR3 has 17 residues. The DNA for the CDR3 is TGTGCCACCAGCATAGACCTCCGGGACAGGGGTAGGGATGAGCAGTTCTTC. It specifies CATSIDLRDRGRDEQFF.

This clone was counted a few times. The V call is TRBV5-6, the J call TRBJ2-1; TRBD2 is a possible D gene (5 bases). CDR1 and CDR2 (germline): SGHDT, YYEEEE. Trimming shortened V by 0 bases and J by 9 bases, and 7 bases separated the two germline ends. There are 12 residues in the CDR3. DNA of the CDR3: TGTGCCAGCAGCTTGGTACGGGGTGAGCAGTTCTTC. Its protein is CASSLVRGEQFF.

This sequence joins TRBV5-4 and TRBJ2-3; perhaps TRBD2 as D (6 bases). CDR1 SGHNT and CDR2 YYREEE come from the germline V gene (reference sequence). The CDR3 runs 15 residues. Trimming took 4 bases from V and 6 from J, leaving 18 bases between them. CDR3: CASSALLRGRDTQYF. The CDR3, as DNA: TGTGCCAGCAGCGCCCTCCTCCGAGGGAGGGATACGCAGTATTTT.

The chain combines TRBV29-1 with TRBJ1-2; 7 nucleotides align to TRBD1. The CDR3 loop spans 12 amino acids. Germline V CDR1 and CDR2: SQVTM, ANQGSEA. V was pared by 3 bases and J by 5 bases, with 3 bases of the junction left unmatched. The CDR3 coding sequence is TGCAGCGTTGACAAGGGGGCTTATGGCTACACCTTC. Protein: CSVDKGAYGYTF.

The V gene is TRBV28, the J gene TRBJ1-2; D is unclear. This CDR3 contains 15 residues. Per the germline V gene, CDR1 is MDHEN and CDR2 is SYDVKM. The V gene lost 6 bases and the J gene lost 2 bases, with 16 bases spanning the gap. In nucleotides, the CDR3 is TGTGCCAGCAGGCCCGTGAGGGCCGGGAACTATGGCTACACCTTC. Translation: CASRPVRAGNYGYTF.

CDR3 in amino acids: CASSPRGSGRAYEQYF. CDR3 nucleotide sequence: TGTGCCAGCAGCCCCCGGGGTAGCGGGAGGGCTTACGAGCAGTACTTC. J is TRBJ2-7 and V is TRBV9; 11 bases fit TRBD2. The CDR3 totals 16 residues. Looked up from germline, CDR1 is SGDLS and CDR2 is YYNGEE. The V segment lost 4 bases and the J segment 4 bases; nucleotides outside the gene matches: 10. Using reference TRBV9 and TRBJ2-7 for the parts outside the CDR3, the full variable domain is DSGVTQTPKHLITATGQRVTLRCSPRSGDLSVYWYQQSLDQGLQFLIQYYNGEERAKGNILERFSAQQFPDLHSELNLSSLELGDSALYFCASSPRGSGRAYEQYFGPGTRLTVT.

The chain is built from TRBV6-5 and TRBJ1-1; 9 bases line up with TRBD1. This CDR3 contains 12 residues. V gave up 4 bases and J gave up 11 bases; unmatched junction bases: 5. The germline V gene has CDR1 MNHEY and CDR2 SVGAGI. The CDR3 DNA is TGTGCCAGCAGTTTCCGGGACAGGGAGGCTTTCTTT. Encoded protein: CASSFRDREAFF.

The V call is TRBV7-9, the J call TRBJ2-5; 7 nucleotides match TRBD1. This CDR3 is built from 16 residues. CDR1 and CDR2 from the germline V gene are SEHNR and FQNEAQ (reference sequence). Trimming cost V 3 bases and J 5 bases; bases outside gene matches: 12. CDR3 sequence (DNA): TGTGCCAGCAGCTTCGGGCGGACAGGTGGTATCGAGACCCAGTACTTC. Translating gives CASSFGRTGGIETQYF.

The V gene is TRBV4-1, the J gene TRBJ2-1, with D perhaps matching TRBD2 (7 bases). The CDR3 has 16 residues. Trimming removed 5 bases at V and 4 bases at J, with 18 bases between. Germline lookup yields CDR1 MGHRA and CDR2 YSYEKL. As DNA, the CDR3 is TGCGCCAGCAGCGAGGGGGAGGGAATGGGATACAATGAGCAGTTCTTC. Translation gives CASSEGEGMGYNEQFF.

V usage is TRBV7-9 and J usage is TRBJ2-1; possible D gene TRBD2, 7 bases. The V end was cut by 2 bases, the J end by 8 bases, with 16 bases between. Per germline, CDR1 SEHNR and CDR2 FQNEAQ (reference sequence). This CDR3 comprises 15 residues. The CDR3: CASSLWGGGSDEQFF. CDR3 nucleotides: TGTGCCAGCAGCTTATGGGGGGGCGGGAGTGATGAGCAGTTCTTC.

As to this clone: The sample contains more than one DNA sequence encoding this CDR3. The chain links TRBV4-1 to TRBJ2-7; 10 nucleotides line up with TRBD2. The CDR3 consists of 16 residues. V gave up 4 bases and J gave up 2 bases; unmatched junction bases: 8. CDR1 and CDR2 from the germline V gene are MGHRA and YSYEKL. CDR3 sequence: CASSPPALAGAYEQYF. Written as DNA, the CDR3 is TGCGCCAGCAGCCCGCCTGCGCTAGCGGGAGCCTACGAGCAGTACTTC.

This clone appeared once. The V gene is TRBV28, the J gene TRBJ1-4, with D possibly being TRBD1 (6 bases). The CDR3 contains 14 residues. Trimming stripped 10 bases from V and 4 bases from J, with 16 bases between. CDR1 and CDR2 from the germline V gene are MDHEN and SYDVKM. CDR3 bases: TGTGCCACCTCAGGCGACAGGCTTAATGAAAAACTGTTTTTT. This codes for CATSGDRLNEKLFF.

V and J are TRBV6-5 and TRBJ2-3; 7 bases are a match to TRBD1. Unmatched junction bases numbered 13, after V lost 5 bases and J lost 14 bases. Germline CDR1 MNHEY, CDR2 SVGAGI. CDR3 size: 13 residues. The CDR3 loop is CASSPSRTGRLYF. DNA for the CDR3: TGTGCCAGCAGTCCTTCCCGGACAGGTCGTCTGTATTTT.

Here the CDR3 DNA reads TGTGCCAGCAGCTTAGCGGGCCTCTCCTACGAGCAGTACTTC. Protein: CASSLAGLSYEQYF. V and J are TRBV7-6 and TRBJ2-7; no definite D call. The CDR3 loop spans 14 amino acids. Trimming took off 0 bases at V and 0 bases at J, with 6 bases between the two ends. CDR1 is SGHVS and CDR2 is FNYEAQ in the germline V gene. The full variable domain, its missing parts supplied by reference TRBV7-6 and TRBJ2-7, is GAGVSQSPRYKVTKRGQDVALRCDPISGHVSLYWYRQALGQGPEFLTYFNYEAQQDKSGLPNDRFSAERPEGSISTLTIQRTEQRDSAMYRCASSLAGLSYEQYFGPGTRLTVT.

This clone was counted once. This rearrangement joins TRBV9 to TRBJ2-7; 7 nucleotides agree with TRBD1. Looked up from germline, CDR1 is SGDLS and CDR2 is YYNGEE. The CDR3 is made up of 13 amino acids. V was pared by 0 bases and J by 6 bases, with 3 bases of the junction left unmatched. CDR3 residues: CASSVAGGAEQYF. For the CDR3, the DNA is TGTGCCAGCAGCGTAGCAGGGGGAGCCGAGCAGTACTTC.

This clone was recorded once. The chain is built from TRBV2 and TRBJ1-5; D call uncertain. CDR3 length: 14 residues. CDR1 SNHLY and CDR2 FYNNEI come from the germline V gene. V was shortened by 4 bases and J by 0 bases, with 7 bases between the two germline ends. The CDR3 sequence is CASSAPGSNQPQHF. CDR3 nucleotides: TGTGCCAGCAGTGCTCCGGGTAGCAATCAGCCCCAGCATTTT.

The chain is built from TRBV5-1 and TRBJ2-7; a possible D gene is TRBD1 (6 bases). The ends were cut back, 1 base at V and 3 bases at J, with 14 bases in the middle. This CDR3 region has 15 residues. Germline CDR1 is SGHRS and CDR2 is YFSETQ. CDR3 loop: CASSLTGTSGYEQYF. CDR3 coding DNA: TGCGCCAGCAGCTTGACCGGGACAAGTGGCTACGAGCAGTACTTC.